This T cell receptor beta chain comes out of a study of blood T cell repertoires in COVID-19. Whole-study context: The samples span acute and convalescent COVID-19 from the United States, Italy and Spain.

CDR3 length: 16 amino acids. V lost 0 bases and J lost 4; bases outside the gene matches: 7. Germline loops: CDR1 SGHRS, CDR2 YFSETQ. Per the authors' pipeline: Estimation of nucleated cell counts was performed using reference gene primer amplification. Profiled with immunoSEQ multiplex PCR; TCRdb holds only in-frame clones, not every one. V, J and clone size reflect that table, while D and trimming were determined from the DNA. The profile covers 330,000 or so clones, with roughly 86% appearing a single time and 9.9% taken by the ten largest. The sequenced material came from peripheral blood. This clonotype was sampled from a man in his thirties or forties with COVID-19, enrolled during active disease. The V and J genes are TRBV5-1 and TRBJ1-2; TRBD1 aligns across 9 bases. This CDR3 is CASSLDGAGQGYGYTF. For the CDR3, the DNA is TGCGCCAGCAGCTTGGACGGGGCGGGACAGGGCTATGGCTACACCTTC.